This is a list of T cell receptor beta chains from one sample in a study of blood T cell repertoires in COVID-19. Generated by immunoSEQ multiplex PCR, the TCRdb table keeps only in-frame clones and is missing some. This sample has roughly 100,000 clones, with 80% to 95% found just once. Sequencing was performed on peripheral blood. The receptors derive from a man younger than 35 with acute or convalescent COVID-19. CDR3s include the opening cysteine and the closing phenylalanine or tryptophan. D genes are given only for firm matches. Clone size is stated in some rows and not others, as once, few, many or a class when expanded.

J | size | D | V | CDR3 | DNA
TRBJ1-3 | . | . | TRBV6-1 | CASSEAWTGNTIYF | TGTGCCAGCAGTGAAGCGTGGACAGGAAACACCATATATTTT
TRBJ1-1 | . | . | TRBV6-5 | CASTRGLNTEAFF | TGTGCCAGCACCCGAGGCCTGAACACTGAAGCTTTCTTT
TRBJ1-4 | . | . | TRBV6-4 | CASSDSASGRANEKLFF | TGTGCCAGCAGTGACTCGGCCAGCGGGAGGGCTAATGAAAAACTGTTTTTT
TRBJ1-1 | . | . | TRBV30 | CAWSPLLKRRGTEAFF | TGTGCCTGGAGTCCGCTACTAAAGAGGCGTGGCACTGAAGCTTTCTTT
TRBJ2-1 | once | . | TRBV5-1 | CASSLYSGDYNEQFF | TGCGCCAGCAGCTTGTACAGCGGAGATTACAATGAGCAGTTCTTC
TRBJ1-2 | . | TRBD1 | TRBV6-5 | CASTRQGASLRGYTF | TGTGCCAGCACTAGACAGGGGGCGTCACTTCGGGGCTACACCTTC
TRBJ1-2 | . | . | TRBV6-6 | CASTATVYGYTF | TGTGCCAGCACCGCGACAGTCTATGGCTACACCTTC
TRBJ1-1 | . | . | TRBV3-1/TRBV3-2 | CASSRGGEEAFF | TGTGCCAGCAGCCGAGGGGGTGAAGAAGCTTTCTTT
TRBJ2-1 | . | . | TRBV15 | CATSSDVGGTPPLDYNEQFF | TGTGCCACCAGCAGTGACGTGGGGGGAACTCCACCCCTCGACTACAATGAGCAGTTCTTC
TRBJ2-2 | . | . | TRBV3-1/TRBV3-2 | CASSQEKVDGGLNTGELFF | TGTGCCAGCAGCCAAGAGAAGGTTGACGGCGGACTAAACACCGGGGAGCTGTTTTTT
TRBJ1-2 | . | . | TRBV12-5 | CASGLVGGARGYTF | TGTGCTAGTGGTTTGGTAGGGGGGGCGAGGGGCTACACCTTC
TRBJ1-1 | . | TRBD1 | TRBV24-1 | CATSSTGVGNTEAFF | TGTGCCACCAGTTCCACAGGGGTCGGGAACACTGAAGCTTTCTTT
TRBJ2-3 | once | . | TRBV5-1 | CASSSEQGFGTDTQYF | TGCGCCAGCAGCTCCGAACAGGGCTTCGGCACAGATACGCAGTATTTT
TRBJ2-7 | . | . | TRBV9 | CASSETASGEQYF | TGTGCCAGCAGCGAGACGGCCTCAGGGGAGCAGTACTTC
TRBJ1-2 | once | TRBD1 | TRBV9 | CASSVSLDPRDRDNGYTF | TGTGCCAGCAGCGTAAGTCTAGACCCCCGGGACAGGGATAATGGCTACACCTTC
TRBJ2-5 | . | TRBD2 | TRBV6-5 | CASKRDWGETQYF | TGTGCCAGCAAGCGGGACTGGGGGGAGACCCAGTACTTC
TRBJ2-7 | . | . | TRBV24-1 | CATSEGGRNEQYF | TGTGCCACCAGTGAGGGGGGGCGAAACGAGCAGTACTTC
TRBJ1-2 | . | TRBD1 | TRBV7-6 | CASSLGRQGYGYTF | TGTGCCAGCAGCTTAGGGCGACAGGGCTATGGCTACACCTTC
TRBJ2-4 | . | TRBD2 | TRBV7-8 | CASTPARENGKNIQYF | TGTGCCAGCACCCCCGCGCGGGAGAACGGCAAAAACATTCAGTACTTC
TRBJ2-7 | . | TRBD1 | TRBV6-5 | CASQLRDRAIYEQYF | TGTGCCAGCCAGCTCCGGGACAGGGCGATCTACGAGCAGTACTTC
TRBJ1-1 | . | . | TRBV5-4 | CASSPGGGGMNTEAFF | TGTGCCAGCAGCCCCGGGGGGGGCGGGATGAACACTGAAGCTTTCTTT
TRBJ1-2 | . | . | TRBV25-1 | CASSEGRGEYGYTF | TGTGCCAGCAGTGAAGGCAGGGGAGAGTATGGCTACACCTTC
TRBJ2-3 | . | TRBD1 | TRBV24-1 | CATSDSGTGLDTQYF | TGTGCCACCAGTGATTCCGGGACAGGGTTAGATACGCAGTATTTT
TRBJ2-5 | . | . | TRBV3-1/TRBV3-2 | CASSPIVGGDGQTQYF | TGTGCCAGCAGCCCCATAGTAGGGGGGGACGGACAGACCCAGTACTTC
TRBJ2-3 | few | . | TRBV30 | CAGDRNTDTQYF | TGTGCCGGAGATAGGAACACAGATACGCAGTATTTT
TRBJ1-5 | . | . | TRBV12-5 | CASGSGTGENQPQHF | TGTGCTAGTGGTTCGGGGACGGGGGAAAATCAGCCCCAGCATTTT
TRBJ2-7 | . | . | TRBV27 | CASSLGQGSYEQYF | TGTGCCAGCTCGTTGGGCCAGGGGTCCTACGAGCAGTACTTC
TRBJ2-7 | . | TRBD2 | TRBV24-1 | CATKPSGSDEQYF | TGTGCCACCAAGCCTAGCGGGAGCGACGAGCAGTACTTC
TRBJ2-3 | . | . | TRBV24-1 | CACRKTRHRTDTQYF | TGTGCCTGCCGCAAAACTCGTCACCGCACAGATACGCAGTATTTT
TRBJ2-1 | once | . | TRBV6-5 | CASRYPDSSYNEQFF | TGTGCCAGCCGATATCCCGATAGCTCCTACAATGAGCAGTTCTTC
TRBJ1-2 | . | . | TRBV11-2 | CASSSLNLSGYTF | TGTGCCAGCAGCTCCCTCAATCTAAGTGGCTACACCTTC
TRBJ2-5 | . | . | TRBV5-1 | CASSLVAEETQYF | TGCGCCAGCAGCTTGGTAGCGGAAGAGACCCAGTACTTC
TRBJ2-4 | . | . | TRBV5-6 | CASSFRQTLAKNIQYF | TGTGCCAGCAGCTTTAGACAGACTTTAGCCAAAAACATTCAGTACTTC
TRBJ2-2 | . | . | TRBV11-2 | CASSLASTNTGELFF | TGTGCCAGCAGCTTAGCGTCTACGAACACCGGGGAGCTGTTTTTT
TRBJ2-2 | . | . | TRBV5-6 | CASSIDNPGTGELFF | TGTGCCAGCAGCATTGACAACCCTGGGACCGGGGAGCTGTTTTTT
TRBJ1-6 | . | . | TRBV6-5 | CASSYLENSPLHF | TGTGCCAGCAGTTACTTAGAGAATTCACCCCTCCACTTT